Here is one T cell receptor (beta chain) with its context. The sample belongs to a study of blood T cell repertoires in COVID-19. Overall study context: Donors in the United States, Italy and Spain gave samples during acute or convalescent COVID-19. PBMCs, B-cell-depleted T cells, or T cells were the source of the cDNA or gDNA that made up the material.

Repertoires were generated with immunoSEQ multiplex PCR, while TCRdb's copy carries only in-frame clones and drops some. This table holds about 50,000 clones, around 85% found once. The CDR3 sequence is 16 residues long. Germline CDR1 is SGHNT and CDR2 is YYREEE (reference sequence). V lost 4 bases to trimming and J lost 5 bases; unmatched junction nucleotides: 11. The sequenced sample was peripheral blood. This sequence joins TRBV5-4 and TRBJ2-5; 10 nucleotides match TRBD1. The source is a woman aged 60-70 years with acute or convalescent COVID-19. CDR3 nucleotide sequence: TGTGCCAGCAGCGGACACCCGGGACAGGGGAGCGAGACCCAGTACTTC. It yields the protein CASSGHPGQGSETQYF.